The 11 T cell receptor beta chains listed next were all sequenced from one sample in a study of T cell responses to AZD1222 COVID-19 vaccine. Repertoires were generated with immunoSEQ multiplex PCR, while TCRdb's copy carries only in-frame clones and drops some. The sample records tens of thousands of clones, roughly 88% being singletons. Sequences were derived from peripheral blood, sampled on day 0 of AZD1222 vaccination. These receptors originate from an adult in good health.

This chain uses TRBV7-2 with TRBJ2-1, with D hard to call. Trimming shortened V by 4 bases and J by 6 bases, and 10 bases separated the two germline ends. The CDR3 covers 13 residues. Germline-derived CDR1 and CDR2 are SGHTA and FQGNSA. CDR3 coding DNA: TGTGCCAGCAGCTCACCAGTCCTCAATGAGCAGTTCTTC. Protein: CASSSPVLNEQFF.

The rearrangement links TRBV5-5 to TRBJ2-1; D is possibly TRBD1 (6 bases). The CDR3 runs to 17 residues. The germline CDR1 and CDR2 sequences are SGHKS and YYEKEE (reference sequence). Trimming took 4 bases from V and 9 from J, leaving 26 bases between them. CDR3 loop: CASSRGQILALESEQFF. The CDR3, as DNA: TGTGCCAGCAGCCGAGGACAGATCTTAGCGCTGGAGAGTGAGCAGTTCTTC.

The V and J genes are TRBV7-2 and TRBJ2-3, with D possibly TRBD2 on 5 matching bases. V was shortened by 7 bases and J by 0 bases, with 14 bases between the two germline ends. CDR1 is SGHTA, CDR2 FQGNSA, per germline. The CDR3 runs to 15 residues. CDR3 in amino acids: CASTPSPGSTDTQYF. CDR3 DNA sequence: TGTGCCAGCACCCCCTCACCGGGGAGCACAGATACGCAGTATTTT.

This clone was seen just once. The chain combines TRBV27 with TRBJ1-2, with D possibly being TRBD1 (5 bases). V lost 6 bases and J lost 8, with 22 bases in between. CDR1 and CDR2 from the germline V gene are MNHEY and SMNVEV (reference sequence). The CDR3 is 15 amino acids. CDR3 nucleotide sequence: TGTGCCAGCAGGAGGGCGGGGGTTAACCTGGAAGGCTACACCTTC. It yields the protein CASRRAGVNLEGYTF.

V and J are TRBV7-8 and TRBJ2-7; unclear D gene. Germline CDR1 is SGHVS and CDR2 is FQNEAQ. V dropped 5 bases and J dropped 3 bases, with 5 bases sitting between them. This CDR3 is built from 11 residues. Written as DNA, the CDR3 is TGTGCCAGCAGCCTAATCTACGAGCAGTACTTC. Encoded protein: CASSLIYEQYF.

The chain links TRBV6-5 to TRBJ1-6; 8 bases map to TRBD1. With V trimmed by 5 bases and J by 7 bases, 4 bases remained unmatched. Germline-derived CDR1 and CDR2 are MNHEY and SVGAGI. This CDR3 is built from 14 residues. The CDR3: CASSIQGVNSPLHF. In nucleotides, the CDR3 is TGTGCCAGCAGTATACAGGGGGTAAATTCACCCCTCCACTTT.

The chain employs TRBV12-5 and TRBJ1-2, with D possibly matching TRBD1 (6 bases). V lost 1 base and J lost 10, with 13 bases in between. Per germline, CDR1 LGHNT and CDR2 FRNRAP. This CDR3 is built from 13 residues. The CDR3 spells CASGLASGQIYTF. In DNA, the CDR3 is TGTGCTAGTGGTTTGGCTTCAGGACAGATCTACACCTTC.

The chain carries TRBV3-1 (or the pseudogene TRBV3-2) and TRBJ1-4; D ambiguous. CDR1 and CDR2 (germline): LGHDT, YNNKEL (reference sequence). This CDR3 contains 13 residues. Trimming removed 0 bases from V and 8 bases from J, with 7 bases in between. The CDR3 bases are TGTGCCAGCAGCCAAGATTGGAGCGAAAAACTGTTTTTT. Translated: CASSQDWSEKLFF.

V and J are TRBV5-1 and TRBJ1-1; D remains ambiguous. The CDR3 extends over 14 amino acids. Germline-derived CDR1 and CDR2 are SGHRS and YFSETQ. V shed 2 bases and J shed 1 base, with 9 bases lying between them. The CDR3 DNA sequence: TGCGCCAGCAGCTTAGAACGGTCGAACACTGAAGCTTTCTTT. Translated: CASSLERSNTEAFF.

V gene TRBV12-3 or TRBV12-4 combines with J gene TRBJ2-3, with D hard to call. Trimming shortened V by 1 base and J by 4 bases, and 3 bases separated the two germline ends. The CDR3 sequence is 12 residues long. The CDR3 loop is CASSLGADTQYF. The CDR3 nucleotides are TGTGCCAGCAGTTTAGGAGCAGATACGCAGTATTTT.

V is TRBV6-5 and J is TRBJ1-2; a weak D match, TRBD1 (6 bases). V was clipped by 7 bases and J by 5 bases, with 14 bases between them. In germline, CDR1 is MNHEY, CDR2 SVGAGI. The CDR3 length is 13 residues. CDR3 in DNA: TGTGCCAGCATGAAGGGGGAAAGTTATGGCTACACCTTC. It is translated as CASMKGESYGYTF.